The 21 T cell receptor beta chains reported below all come from one sample, sequenced in a study of blood T cell repertoires in COVID-19. The protocol was immunoSEQ multiplex PCR, while the TCRdb copy is restricted to in-frame clones and leaves out a portion. This sample has about 45,000 clones; 55% to 75% occur once, and the top ten carry roughly 5.8%. Sample: peripheral blood. These receptors came from a man at least 80 years old with acute or convalescent COVID-19.

This clone is medium-sized within its sample. The chain links TRBV7-9 to TRBJ2-7; 7 bases fit TRBD1. The germline CDR1 and CDR2 sequences are SEHNR and FQNEAQ (reference sequence). CDR3 size: 12 residues. The trim removed 2 bases at V and 5 bases at J, leaving 0 bases unmatched. The CDR3 is CASSLTGDEQYF. CDR3 sequence (DNA): TGTGCCAGCAGCTTAACAGGGGACGAGCAGTACTTC.

This chain uses TRBV7-9 with TRBJ1-1; 7 nucleotides align to TRBD1. CDR3 length: 14 amino acids. Per germline, CDR1 SEHNR and CDR2 FQNEAQ (reference sequence). Trimming cost V 7 bases and J 4 bases; bases outside gene matches: 9. CDR3 region: CASTKGQGGTEAFF. The CDR3 nucleotides are TGTGCCAGCACCAAAGGGCAGGGGGGCACTGAAGCTTTCTTT.

The CDR3 DNA is TGCGCCAGCAGCTTGGAACAGGGGTATCAGCCCCAGCATTTT. Translating it yields CASSLEQGYQPQHF. The chain uses TRBV5-1 and TRBJ1-5, with 7 bases fitting TRBD1. The germline V gene has CDR1 SGHRS and CDR2 YFSETQ. This CDR3 is 14 amino acids long. Trimming removed 0 bases from V and 5 bases from J; junction bases left unmatched: 2.

V usage is TRBV5-4 and J usage is TRBJ2-6, with D perhaps matching TRBD2 (7 bases). Trimming took 4 bases from V and 2 from J, leaving 16 bases between them. CDR3 size: 17 residues. The germline V gene encodes CDR1 SGHNT and CDR2 YYREEE (reference sequence). The CDR3 DNA sequence: TGTGCCAGCAGCCGAGGGGGGAGGGCCCCTGGGGCCAACGTCCTGACTTTC. Its translation: CASSRGGRAPGANVLTF.

The chain has TRBV20-1 and TRBJ2-7, with D possibly matching TRBD1 (5 bases). CDR1 is DFQATT, CDR2 SNEGSKA, per germline (reference sequence). The V gene lost 3 bases and the J gene lost 3 bases, with 9 bases spanning the gap. The length of the CDR3 is 12 residues. In DNA, the CDR3 is TGCAGTGCTAGTTCTAGGGGCTACGAGCAGTACTTC. Residues: CSASSRGYEQYF.

V usage is TRBV19 and J usage is TRBJ1-1, with 7 bases lining up with TRBD1. Germline trimming cut 0 bases from V and 5 bases from J; bases unmatched to any gene: 12. From germline, CDR1 is LNHDA and CDR2 SQIVND (reference sequence). CDR3 size: 17 residues. The CDR3 DNA is TGTGCCAGTAGTATAGAAGGGGGCGCACGGGGATGGACTGAAGCTTTCTTT. As protein: CASSIEGGARGWTEAFF.

The chain uses TRBV6-5 and TRBJ2-1; tentative D call: TRBD1 (5 bases). Trimming stripped 0 bases from V and 2 bases from J, with 8 bases between. The CDR3 runs to 15 residues. Germline lookup yields CDR1 MNHEY and CDR2 SVGAGI. In DNA, the CDR3 is TGTGCCAGCAGTTACTCAGGGGTAACCTACAATGAGCAGTTCTTC. Protein product: CASSYSGVTYNEQFF.

This rearrangement joins TRBV19 to TRBJ1-5; 7 bases match TRBD1. CDR1 and CDR2 from the germline V gene are LNHDA and SQIVND (reference sequence). With 5 bases clipped from V and 2 bases from J, the junction kept 6 bases outside the gene matches. CDR3 length: 15 amino acids. The CDR3 protein is CASSSDRVGNQPQHF. Written as DNA, the CDR3 is TGTGCCAGTAGTTCTGACAGGGTTGGCAATCAGCCCCAGCATTTT.

The rearrangement uses TRBV29-1 and TRBJ1-1; TRBD1 agrees at 8 bases. Germline V gene data show CDR1 as SQVTM and CDR2 as ANQGSEA. Trimming took 4 bases from V and 0 from J; bases not matched to a gene: 1. The CDR3 is 13 amino acids. The CDR3 DNA is TGCAGCGTTGGGGACAGGTTGAACACTGAAGCTTTCTTT. Encoded protein: CSVGDRLNTEAFF.

The chain has TRBV5-1 and TRBJ2-3, with no clear D. Trimming removed 3 bases at V and 2 bases at J, with 13 bases between. Germline V gene data show CDR1 as SGHRS and CDR2 as YFSETQ. This CDR3 comprises 15 residues. This CDR3 reads CASSSDPRVTDTQYF. CDR3 nucleotides: TGCGCCAGCAGCTCGGATCCCCGGGTCACAGATACGCAGTATTTT. Filled out from reference TRBV5-1 and TRBJ2-3, the complete variable domain reads KAGVTQTPRYLIKTRGQQVTLSCSPISGHRSVSWYQQTPGQGLQFLFEYFSETQRNKGNFPGRFSGRQFSNSRSEMNVSTLELGDSALYLCASSSDPRVTDTQYFGPGTRLTVL.

This chain uses TRBV7-8 with TRBJ1-1; tentative D call: TRBD1 (6 bases). The V end was cut by 1 base, the J end by 1 base, with 19 bases between. The length of the CDR3 is 18 residues. Germline lookup yields CDR1 SGHVS and CDR2 FQNEAQ. CDR3 residues: CASSLVSRGADGNTEAFF. For the CDR3, the DNA is TGTGCCAGCAGCTTAGTTTCTCGGGGGGCCGACGGGAACACTGAAGCTTTCTTT.

Points on this clone: At one of its ends the junction is not consistent with the germline gene, which may arise from a read error. This chain uses TRBV7-2 with TRBJ2-3; 7 nucleotides align to TRBD2. CDR1 is SGHTA, CDR2 FQGNSA, per germline. The CDR3 is 13 amino acids. As DNA, the CDR3 is TGTGCCAGCGGCTTGCGGGAGAAAGATACGCAGTATTTT. It yields the protein CASGLREKDTQYF.

The chain has TRBV6-6 and TRBJ2-7; TRBD2 aligns across 11 bases. This CDR3 is built from 19 residues. Germline V gene lookup returns CDR1 MNHNY and CDR2 SVGAGI (reference sequence). After removal of 6 bases from V and 2 bases from J, the junction contained 18 bases not matched to a gene. The CDR3 protein is CASSYQGLAASTGTYEQYF. DNA for the CDR3: TGTGCCAGCAGCTACCAGGGACTAGCGGCCTCGACGGGGACCTACGAGCAGTACTTC.

The chain combines TRBV20-1 with TRBJ2-1, with D hard to call. Trimming cost V 3 bases and J 7 bases, with 7 bases left between them. From germline, CDR1 is DFQATT and CDR2 SNEGSKA (reference sequence). The CDR3 is 11 residues long. CDR3 sequence: CSASSLNEQFF. Here the CDR3 DNA reads TGCAGTGCTAGTTCCTTAAATGAGCAGTTCTTC.

The chain links TRBV7-2 to TRBJ2-3, with 11 bases that match TRBD2. V lost 5 bases to trimming and J lost 6 bases; unmatched junction nucleotides: 1. This CDR3 spans 13 amino acids. CDR1 and CDR2 (germline): SGHTA, FQGNSA. The CDR3 region is CASSRTSGDTQYF. The CDR3, as DNA: TGTGCCAGCAGCAGGACTAGCGGGGATACGCAGTATTTT.

This clone occurred once. This rearrangement joins TRBV6-2 or TRBV6-3 to TRBJ1-6, with D maybe TRBD1 (6 bases). The CDR3 loop spans 13 amino acids. Trimming removed 5 bases from V and 10 bases from J, with 12 bases in between. Germline assignment: CDR1 MNHEY and CDR2 SVGEGT. CDR3 nucleotide sequence: TGTGCCAGCAGTGTCGGACAGCGATCACCCCTCCACTTT. Translated: CASSVGQRSPLHF.

The V and J genes are TRBV11-2 and TRBJ2-2; TRBD2 agrees at 10 bases. After removal of 1 base from V and 6 bases from J, the junction contained 5 bases not matched to a gene. The CDR3 runs 16 residues. The germline gives CDR1 SGHAT, CDR2 FQNNGV. This CDR3 reads CASSLASGRVSGELFF. The CDR3 coding sequence is TGTGCCAGCAGCTTAGCTAGCGGGAGAGTCTCCGGGGAGCTGTTTTTT. Full variable domain (rest looked up from reference TRBV11-2 and TRBJ2-2): EAGVAQSPRYKIIEKRQSVAFWCNPISGHATLYWYQQILGQGPKLLIQFQNNGVVDDSQLPKDRFSAERLKGVDSTLKIQPAKLEDSAVYLCASSLASGRVSGELFFGEGSRLTVL.

In DNA, the CDR3 is TGTGCCAGCAGCTCCCAAACCCCGGGGCCCCAGCATTTT. Encoded protein: CASSSQTPGPQHF. The chain is built from TRBV5-5 and TRBJ1-5; no clear D gene. With 3 bases removed from V and 9 bases from J, the gap between germline ends came to 13 bases. CDR1 SGHKS and CDR2 YYEKEE come from the germline V gene (reference sequence). This CDR3 is built from 13 residues.

V gene TRBV7-2 combines with J gene TRBJ1-2; 8 bases map to TRBD1. J lost 4 bases, V lost 7 bases, and 8 bases had no gene match. Germline V lookup: CDR1 SGHTA, CDR2 FQGNSA. The CDR3 contains 14 residues. In DNA, the CDR3 is TGTGCCAGCACTGCCCAGGGGGCTGTCTATGGCTACACCTTC. Amino acids: CASTAQGAVYGYTF.

As for this clone: At the DNA level, this CDR3 is encoded by other sequences in the same sample as well. The chain carries TRBV2 and TRBJ1-5, with D possibly matching TRBD1 (5 bases). V shed 6 bases and J shed 4 bases, with 10 bases lying between them. This CDR3 spans 13 amino acids. From germline, CDR1 is SNHLY and CDR2 FYNNEI. The CDR3 spells CASSPQGNQPQHF. The CDR3 region has the DNA TGTGCCAGCAGCCCTCAGGGAAATCAGCCCCAGCATTTT.

This clone was seen only a few times. The chain links TRBV7-6 to TRBJ2-1; the match to TRBD2 covers 15 bases. The CDR3 is 15 amino acids. CDR1 SGHVS and CDR2 FNYEAQ come from the germline V gene. Unmatched junction bases numbered 7, after V lost 6 bases and J lost 10 bases. In DNA, the CDR3 is TGTGCCAGCAGACGAGGACTAGCGGGGGGGTGGGAGCAGTTCTTC. Protein product: CASRRGLAGGWEQFF.